This entry concerns a single T cell receptor beta chain. This sample stems from a study of shared clonotypes between healthy human individuals. Per the original methods: Junction-only sequences without quality scores came from ImmunoSEQ, so filtering differed. Libraries were prepared by immunoSEQ multiplex PCR; TCRdb keeps only in-frame clonotypes and omits some of them. That table is the source of V, J and clone size, and D and trimming were worked out from the DNA. Altogether roughly 1.4 million clones are present, roughly 98.5% being singletons, with the ten largest covering over 0.3%. V lost 4 bases to trimming and J lost 2 bases; unmatched junction nucleotides: 5. From germline, CDR1 is KGHSH and CDR2 LQKENI. The CDR3 consists of 15 residues.

The source of this sequence is a man aged 30 to 45 in good health. The sequenced material came from naive CD4+ T cells sorted from blood. Subset given: CD45RA+ positively selected. The chain combines TRBV18 with TRBJ2-7, with 10 bases that match TRBD2. The DNA for the CDR3 is TGTGCCAGCTCACTAGGACTAGCGGAGGCCTACGAGCAGTACTTC. This codes for CASSLGLAEAYEQYF.